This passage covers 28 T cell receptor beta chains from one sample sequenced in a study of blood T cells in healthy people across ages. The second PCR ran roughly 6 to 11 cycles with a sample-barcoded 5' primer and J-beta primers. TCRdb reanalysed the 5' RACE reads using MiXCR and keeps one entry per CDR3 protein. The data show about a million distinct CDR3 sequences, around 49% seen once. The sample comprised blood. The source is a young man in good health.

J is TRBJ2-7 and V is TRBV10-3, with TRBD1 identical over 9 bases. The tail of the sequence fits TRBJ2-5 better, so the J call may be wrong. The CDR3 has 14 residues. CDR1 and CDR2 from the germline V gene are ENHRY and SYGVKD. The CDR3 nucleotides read TGTGCCACCTCAAAGGGACAGGGACAAGAGACCCAGTACTTC. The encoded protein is CATSKGQGQETQYF.

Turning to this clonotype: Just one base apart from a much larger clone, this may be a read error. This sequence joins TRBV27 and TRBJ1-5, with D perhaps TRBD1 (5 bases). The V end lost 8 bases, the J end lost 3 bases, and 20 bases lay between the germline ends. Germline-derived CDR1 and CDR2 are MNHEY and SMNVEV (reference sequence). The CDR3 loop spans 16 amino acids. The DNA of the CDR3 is TGTGCCAGCTCTGGGGCATTGAGTCTCCCCAATCAGCCCCAGCATTTT. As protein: CASSGALSLPNQPQHF.

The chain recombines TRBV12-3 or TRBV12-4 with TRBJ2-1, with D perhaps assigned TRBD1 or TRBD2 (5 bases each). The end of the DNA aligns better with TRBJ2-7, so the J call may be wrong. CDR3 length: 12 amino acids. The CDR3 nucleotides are TGTGCCACCACTGGTGGGGGTTACGAGCAGTACTTC. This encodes CATTGGGYEQYF.

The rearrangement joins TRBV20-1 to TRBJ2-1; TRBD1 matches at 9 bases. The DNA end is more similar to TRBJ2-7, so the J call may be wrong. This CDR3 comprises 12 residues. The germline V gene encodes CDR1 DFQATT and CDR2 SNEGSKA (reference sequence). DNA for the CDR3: TGCAGTGTCAGGGACAGGGCTACGGAGCAGTACTTC. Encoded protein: CSVRDRATEQYF.

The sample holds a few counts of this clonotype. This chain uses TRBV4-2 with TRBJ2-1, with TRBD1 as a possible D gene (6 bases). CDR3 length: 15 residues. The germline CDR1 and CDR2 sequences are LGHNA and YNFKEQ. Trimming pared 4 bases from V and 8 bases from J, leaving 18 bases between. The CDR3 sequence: CASSLLGQFSHEQFF. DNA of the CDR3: TGTGCCAGCAGCCTGCTAGGACAGTTTAGCCATGAGCAGTTCTTC.

CDR3 nucleotides: TGTGCCAGCAGCGAGCGGGGGGGCCAAGATACGCAGTATTTT. The encoded protein is CASSERGGQDTQYF. The V gene is TRBV6-4, the J gene TRBJ2-3, with TRBD2 matching 10 bases. Germline CDR1 MRHNA, CDR2 SNTAGT. The CDR3 contains 14 residues. V lost 6 bases and J lost 5; bases outside the gene matches: 5.

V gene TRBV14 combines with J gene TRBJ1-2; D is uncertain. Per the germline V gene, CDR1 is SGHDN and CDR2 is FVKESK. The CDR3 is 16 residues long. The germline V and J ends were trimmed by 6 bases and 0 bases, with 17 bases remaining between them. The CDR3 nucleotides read TGTGCCAGCAGGATCCTTGACACCTACGCTAACTATGGCTACACCTTC. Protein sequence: CASRILDTYANYGYTF.

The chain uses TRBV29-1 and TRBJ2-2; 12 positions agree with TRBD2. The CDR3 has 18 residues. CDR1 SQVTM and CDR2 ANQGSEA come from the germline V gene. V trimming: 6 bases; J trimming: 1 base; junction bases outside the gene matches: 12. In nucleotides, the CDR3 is TGCAGCGTCGCGGACGAGACTAGCGGGGGATTGAACACCGGGGAGCTGTTTTTT. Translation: CSVADETSGGLNTGELFF.

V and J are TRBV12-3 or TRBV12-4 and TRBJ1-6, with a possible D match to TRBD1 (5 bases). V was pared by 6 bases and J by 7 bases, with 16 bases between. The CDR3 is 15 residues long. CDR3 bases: TGTGCCAGCAGCTCCTCTGGCGACAGAAATTCACCCCTCCACTTT. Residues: CASSSSGDRNSPLHF.

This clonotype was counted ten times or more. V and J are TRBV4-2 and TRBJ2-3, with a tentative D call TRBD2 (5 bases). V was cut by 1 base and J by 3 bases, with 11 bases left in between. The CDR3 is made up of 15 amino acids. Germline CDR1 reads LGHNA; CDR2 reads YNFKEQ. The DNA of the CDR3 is TGTGCCAGCAGCCAAGGGATTAGCGAGACAGATACGCAGTATTTT. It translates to CASSQGISETDTQYF.

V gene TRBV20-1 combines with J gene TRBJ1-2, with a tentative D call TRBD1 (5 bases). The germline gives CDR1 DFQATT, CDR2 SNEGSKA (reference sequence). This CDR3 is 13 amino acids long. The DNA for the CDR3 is TGCAGCGTTATCGACAGTGGGACGGAAGGCTACACCTTC. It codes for CSVIDSGTEGYTF.

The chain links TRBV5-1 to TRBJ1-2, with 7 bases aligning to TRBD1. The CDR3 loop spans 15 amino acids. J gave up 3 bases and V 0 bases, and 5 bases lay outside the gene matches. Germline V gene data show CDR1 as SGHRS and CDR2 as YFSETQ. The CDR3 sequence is CASSLEEGGDYGYTF. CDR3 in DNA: TGCGCCAGCAGCTTGGAAGAAGGGGGCGACTATGGCTACACCTTC.

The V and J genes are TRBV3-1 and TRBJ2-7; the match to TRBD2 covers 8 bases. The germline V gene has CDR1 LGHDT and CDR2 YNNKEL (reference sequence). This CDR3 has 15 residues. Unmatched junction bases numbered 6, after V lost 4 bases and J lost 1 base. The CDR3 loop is CASSRGSGASYEQYF. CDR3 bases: TGTGCCAGCAGCCGGGGTAGCGGGGCTTCCTACGAGCAGTACTTC.

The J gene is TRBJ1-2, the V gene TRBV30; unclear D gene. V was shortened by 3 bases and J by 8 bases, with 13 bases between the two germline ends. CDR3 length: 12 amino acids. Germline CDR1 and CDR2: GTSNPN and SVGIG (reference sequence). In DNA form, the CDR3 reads TGTGCCTGGAGGGTGGCCCCTGGGGGCTACACCTTC. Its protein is CAWRVAPGGYTF. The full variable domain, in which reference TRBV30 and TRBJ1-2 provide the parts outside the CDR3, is SQTIHQWPATLVQPVGSPLSLECTVEGTSNPNLYWYRQAAGRGLQLLFYSVGIGQISSEVPQNLSASRPQDRQFILSSKKLLLSDSGFYLCAWRVAPGGYTFGSGTRLTVV.

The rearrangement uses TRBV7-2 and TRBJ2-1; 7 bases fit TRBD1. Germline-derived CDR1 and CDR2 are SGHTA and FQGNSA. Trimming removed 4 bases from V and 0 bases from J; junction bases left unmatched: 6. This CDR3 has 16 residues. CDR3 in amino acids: CASSSGQTFSYNEQFF. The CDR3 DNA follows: TGTGCCAGCAGCTCGGGACAGACCTTCTCCTACAATGAGCAGTTCTTC. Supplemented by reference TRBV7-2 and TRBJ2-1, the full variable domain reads GAGVSQSPSNKVTEKGKDVELRCDPISGHTALYWYRQSLGQGLEFLIYFQGNSAPDKSGLPSDRFSAERTGGSVSTLTIQRTQQEDSAVYLCASSSGQTFSYNEQFFGPGTRLTVL.

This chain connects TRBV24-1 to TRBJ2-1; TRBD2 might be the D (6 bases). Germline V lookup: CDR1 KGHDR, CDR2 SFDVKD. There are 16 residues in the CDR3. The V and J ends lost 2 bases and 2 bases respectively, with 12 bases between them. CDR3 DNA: TGTGCCACCAGTGATTCAAGCGGGCGAGCCTACAATGAGCAGTTCTTC. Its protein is CATSDSSGRAYNEQFF.

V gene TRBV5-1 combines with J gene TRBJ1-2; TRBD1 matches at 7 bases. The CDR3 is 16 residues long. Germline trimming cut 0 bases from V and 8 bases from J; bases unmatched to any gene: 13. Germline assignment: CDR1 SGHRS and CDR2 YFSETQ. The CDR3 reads CASSLVGSTGMEGYTF. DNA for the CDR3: TGCGCCAGCAGCTTGGTAGGGTCGACAGGGATGGAAGGCTACACCTTC.

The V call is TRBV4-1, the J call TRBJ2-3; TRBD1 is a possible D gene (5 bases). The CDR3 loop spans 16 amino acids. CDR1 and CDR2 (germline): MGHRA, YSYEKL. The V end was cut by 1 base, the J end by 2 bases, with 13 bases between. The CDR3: CASSQVRGQHTDTQYF. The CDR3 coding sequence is TGCGCCAGCAGCCAAGTTAGGGGTCAACACACAGATACGCAGTATTTT.

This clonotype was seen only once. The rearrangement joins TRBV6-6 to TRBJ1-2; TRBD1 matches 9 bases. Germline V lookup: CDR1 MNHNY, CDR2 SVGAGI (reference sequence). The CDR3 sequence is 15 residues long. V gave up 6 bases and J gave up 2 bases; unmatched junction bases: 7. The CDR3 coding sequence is TGTGCCAGCAGGGGGGACAGGGAACCCAACTATGGCTACACCTTC. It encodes CASRGDREPNYGYTF.

CDR3: CASRPTGGVGAFF. As DNA, the CDR3 is TGTGCCAGCAGGCCAACCGGGGGAGTCGGAGCTTTCTTT. This chain links TRBV27 with TRBJ1-1; D possibly corresponds to TRBD1 (5 bases). This CDR3 has 13 amino acids. Looked up from germline, CDR1 is MNHEY and CDR2 is SMNVEV (reference sequence). Trimming pared 6 bases from V and 10 bases from J, leaving 18 bases between.

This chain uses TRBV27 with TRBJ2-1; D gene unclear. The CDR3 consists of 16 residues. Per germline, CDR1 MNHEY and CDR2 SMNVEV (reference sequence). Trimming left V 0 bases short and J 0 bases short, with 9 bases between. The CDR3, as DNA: TGTGCCAGCAGTTTATCTTCCAGGAGCTCCTACAATGAGCAGTTCTTC. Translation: CASSLSSRSSYNEQFF.

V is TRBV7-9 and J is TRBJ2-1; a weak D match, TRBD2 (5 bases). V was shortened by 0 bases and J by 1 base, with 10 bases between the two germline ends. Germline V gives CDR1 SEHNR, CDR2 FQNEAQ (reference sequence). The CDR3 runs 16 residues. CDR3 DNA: TGTGCCAGCAGCTTAGCCCCCGGGGAATCCTACAATGAGCAGTTCTTC. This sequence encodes CASSLAPGESYNEQFF. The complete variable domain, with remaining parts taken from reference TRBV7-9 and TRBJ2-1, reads DTGVSQNPRHKITKRGQNVTFRCDPISEHNRLYWYRQTLGQGPEFLTYFQNEAQLEKSRLLSDRFSAERPKGSFSTLEIQRTEQGDSAMYLCASSLAPGESYNEQFFGPGTRLTVL.

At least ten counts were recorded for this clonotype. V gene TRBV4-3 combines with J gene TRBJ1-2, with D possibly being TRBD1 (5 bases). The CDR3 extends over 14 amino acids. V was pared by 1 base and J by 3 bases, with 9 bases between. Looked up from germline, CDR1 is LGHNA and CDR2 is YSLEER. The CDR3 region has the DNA TGCGCCAGCAGCCAAGTAGTAGGGGACTATGGCTACACCTTC. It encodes CASSQVVGDYGYTF.

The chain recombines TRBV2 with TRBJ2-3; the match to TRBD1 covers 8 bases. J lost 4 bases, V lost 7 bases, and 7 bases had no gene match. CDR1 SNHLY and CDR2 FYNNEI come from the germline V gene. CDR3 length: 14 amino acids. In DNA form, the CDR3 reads TGTGCCAGCACGTTCCAGGGGGCCTCAGATACGCAGTATTTT. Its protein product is CASTFQGASDTQYF. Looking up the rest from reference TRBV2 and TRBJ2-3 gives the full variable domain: EPEVTQTPSHQVTQMGQEVILRCVPISNHLYFYWYRQILGQKVEFLVSFYNNEISEKSEIFDDQFSVERPDGSNFTLKIRSTKLEDSAMYFCASTFQGASDTQYFGPGTRLTVL.

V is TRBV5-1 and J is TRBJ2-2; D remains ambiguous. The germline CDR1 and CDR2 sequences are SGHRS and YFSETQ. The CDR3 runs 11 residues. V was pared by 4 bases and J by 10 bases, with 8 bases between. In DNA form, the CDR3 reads TGCGCCAGCAGCCCCGACACGGAGCTGTTTTTT. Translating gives CASSPDTELFF.

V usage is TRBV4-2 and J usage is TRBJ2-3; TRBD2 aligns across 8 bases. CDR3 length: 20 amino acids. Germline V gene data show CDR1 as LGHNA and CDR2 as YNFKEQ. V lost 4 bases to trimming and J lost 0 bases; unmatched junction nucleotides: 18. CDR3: CASSPAGAGGFSGSTDTQYF. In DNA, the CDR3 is TGTGCCAGCAGCCCCGCGGGGGCGGGGGGATTCTCTGGGAGCACAGATACGCAGTATTTT.

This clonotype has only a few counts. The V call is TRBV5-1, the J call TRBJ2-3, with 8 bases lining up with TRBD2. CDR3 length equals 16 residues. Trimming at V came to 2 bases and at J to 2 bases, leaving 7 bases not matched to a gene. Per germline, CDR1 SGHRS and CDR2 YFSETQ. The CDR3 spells CASSLRASGSTDTQYF. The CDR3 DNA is TGCGCCAGCAGCTTAAGGGCTAGCGGGTCCACAGATACGCAGTATTTT.

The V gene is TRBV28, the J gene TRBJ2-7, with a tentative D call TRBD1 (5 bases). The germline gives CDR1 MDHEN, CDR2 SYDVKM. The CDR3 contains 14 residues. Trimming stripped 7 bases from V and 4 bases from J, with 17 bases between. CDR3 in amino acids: CASKGFQGSYEQYF. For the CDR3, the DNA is TGTGCCAGCAAGGGGTTCCAGGGAAGTTACGAGCAGTACTTC. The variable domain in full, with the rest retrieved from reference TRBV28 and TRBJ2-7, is DVKVTQSSRYLVKRTGEKVFLECVQDMDHENMFWYRQDPGLGLRLIYFSYDVKMKEKGDIPEGYSVSREKKERFSLILESASTNQTSMYLCASKGFQGSYEQYFGPGTRLTVT.